These 25 T cell receptor beta chains were all obtained from the same sample, sequenced in a study of spatial heterogeneity in lung cancer. Time point indicated: sample taken at primary tumor resection. Using its own MiXCR run on the 5' RACE reads, TCRdb lists one record per CDR3 protein. The profile shows around 89,000 distinct CDR3 sequences, 9.5% to 15% of them singletons. Sequenced here: PBMCs, sampled at surgery. Receptor source: a male donor with early-stage non-small cell lung cancer.

This chain uses TRBV29-1 with TRBJ2-2; D is unresolved. The CDR3 consists of 14 residues. CDR1 SQVTM and CDR2 ANQGSEA come from the germline V gene. Between the trimmed V and J ends, which lost 7 bases and 1 base, there was a span of 13 bases. As DNA, the CDR3 is TGCAGCGGGGCCGGAACAGTGAACACCGGGGAGCTGTTTTTT. Translated, it gives CSGAGTVNTGELFF.

The CDR3 nucleotides are TGTGCCAGCAGCAAAGAGTACAGGGACATTAGCAATCAGCCCCAGCATTTT. Protein product: CASSKEYRDISNQPQHF. The V call is TRBV21-1, the J call TRBJ1-5; the table assigns TRBD1, which was not confirmed against the DNA. TRBV21-1 has pseudogene status. The CDR3 covers 17 residues.

This clonotype was counted at least ten times. This chain joins TRBV9 and TRBJ1-3; 8 bases line up with TRBD1. The J segment lost 4 bases and the V segment lost 1 base, leaving 7 bases of the junction unmatched. CDR1 and CDR2 (germline): SGDLS, YYNGEE. CDR3 size: 16 residues. CDR3 in DNA: TGTGCCAGCAGCGTAACCCCGACAGGGGCCGGAAACACCATATATTTT. Encoded protein: CASSVTPTGAGNTIYF.

The table lists this clonotype with a few counts. This chain connects TRBV15 to TRBJ2-5; TRBD1 might be the D (6 bases). The CDR3 runs 15 residues. Germline CDR1 and CDR2: LNHNV and YYDKDF (reference sequence). V dropped 2 bases and J dropped 1 base, with 11 bases sitting between them. The CDR3 spells CATSRPLGGQETQYF. The CDR3 DNA sequence: TGTGCCACCAGCAGACCGCTAGGGGGCCAAGAGACCCAGTACTTC.

This clonotype was observed a few times. The chain combines TRBV6-2 or TRBV6-3 with TRBJ2-1, with 9 positions matching TRBD2. The germline gives CDR1 MNHEY, CDR2 SVGEGT. The junction had 12 bases not matched to a gene; V was cut back by 5 bases and J by 7 bases. The CDR3 has 16 residues. CDR3 bases: TGTGCCAGCAGTCCCCACGGGCGGGAGGGCCGGAATGAGCAGTTCTTC. Encoded protein: CASSPHGREGRNEQFF.

There are a few counts of this clonotype. The rearrangement uses TRBV30 and TRBJ2-1, with 8 positions matching TRBD2. CDR3 length: 15 residues. V shed 0 bases, J shed 7 bases, and the junction held 8 bases outside the gene matches. Germline CDR1 GTSNPN, CDR2 SVGIG (reference sequence). The CDR3 DNA follows: TGTGCCTGGAGTGTAGCGAGCGGGAGACGGAATGAGCAGTTCTTC. Protein product: CAWSVASGRRNEQFF.

This clonotype was picked up a small number of times. The genes are TRBV6-4 and TRBJ2-3; TRBD2 matches 8 bases. The V gene's germline CDR1 is MRHNA and CDR2 SNTAGT. The junction had 6 bases not matched to a gene; V was cut back by 3 bases and J by 1 base. The CDR3 is 16 amino acids. For the CDR3, the DNA is TGTGCCAGCAGTGAAGAAGGTAGCGGGGGCACAGATACGCAGTATTTT. Its protein product is CASSEEGSGGTDTQYF.

The chain joins TRBV9 to TRBJ1-6, with TRBD1 identical over 9 bases. The CDR3 length is 15 residues. V lost 4 bases, J lost 10 bases, and 9 bases stayed unmatched. From germline, CDR1 is SGDLS and CDR2 YYNGEE. CDR3 region: CASSLSGQGYSPLHF. In nucleotides, the CDR3 is TGTGCCAGCAGCCTGTCGGGACAGGGATACTCACCCCTCCACTTT.

This sequence joins TRBV7-2 and TRBJ2-7; the D is unclear. This CDR3 is built from 13 residues. The germline V gene has CDR1 SGHTA and CDR2 FQGNSA. Trimming pared 6 bases from V and 6 bases from J, leaving 15 bases between. CDR3 residues: CASSPSWAGEQYF. Written as DNA, the CDR3 is TGTGCCAGCAGTCCCTCTTGGGCCGGCGAGCAGTACTTC.

This clonotype was picked up a small number of times. The chain uses TRBV18 and TRBJ2-1; D perhaps matches TRBD1 (6 bases). CDR3 length equals 15 residues. The V gene's germline CDR1 is KGHSH and CDR2 LQKENI. With 2 bases removed from V and 3 bases from J, the gap between germline ends came to 11 bases. The CDR3 spells CASSPNQGSYNEQFF. The CDR3 nucleotides read TGTGCCAGCTCACCAAATCAGGGGAGCTACAATGAGCAGTTCTTC.

This sequence joins TRBV20-1 and TRBJ1-1, with D possibly TRBD1 on 6 matching bases. The germline CDR1 and CDR2 sequences are DFQATT and SNEGSKA (reference sequence). CDR3 length: 12 residues. Trimming cost V 6 bases and J 1 base, with 9 bases left between them. The CDR3: CSAQGGNTEAFF. CDR3 in DNA: TGCAGTGCACAGGGAGGGAACACTGAAGCTTTCTTT.

This sequence joins TRBV20-1 and TRBJ2-7; TRBD2 matches at 13 bases. The CDR3 contains 15 residues. Unmatched junction bases numbered 9, after V lost 6 bases and J lost 4 bases. Germline CDR1 DFQATT, CDR2 SNEGSKA (reference sequence). The CDR3 region has the DNA TGCAGTGCCACGTCCGGGACTAGCGGGATTTACGAGCAGTACTTC. Translated, it gives CSATSGTSGIYEQYF.

This clonotype was seen a few times. The rearrangement uses TRBV11-1 and TRBJ1-1; the D is unclear. V was cut by 5 bases and J by 1 base, with 8 bases left in between. Germline CDR1 reads SGHAT; CDR2 reads FQDESV (reference sequence). The CDR3 sequence is 13 residues long. CDR3 loop: CASSVRQNTEAFF. CDR3 in DNA: TGTGCCAGCAGCGTGAGACAGAACACTGAAGCTTTCTTT.

This clonotype occurred many times. J is TRBJ2-2 and V is TRBV10-3; D gene uncertain. V was pared by 0 bases and J by 2 bases, with 13 bases between. Germline V CDR1 and CDR2: ENHRY, SYGVKD. The CDR3 spans 17 residues. CDR3 in DNA: TGTGCCATCAGTGAGTCGGCAATTTTGGCCAACACCGGGGAGCTGTTTTTT. Its translation is CAISESAILANTGELFF.

This clonotype occurred a few times. The chain combines TRBV12-3 or TRBV12-4 with TRBJ1-1, with unresolved D. CDR3 length: 13 amino acids. V was cut by 2 bases and J by 4 bases, with 8 bases left in between. The CDR3 region has the DNA TGTGCCAGCAGTTTACTTGAGGGCACTGAAGCTTTCTTT. Protein product: CASSLLEGTEAFF.

The chain recombines TRBV12-3 or TRBV12-4 with TRBJ2-6; D is ambiguous. V was trimmed by 6 bases and J by 6 bases, leaving 15 bases between them. The CDR3 loop spans 15 amino acids. CDR3 protein: CASRDQTLPANVLTF. As DNA, the CDR3 is TGTGCCAGCAGAGACCAGACTCTACCGGCCAACGTCCTGACTTTC.

In this sample, this clonotype turned up a few times. The chain uses TRBV4-3 and TRBJ2-5, with 9 nucleotides matching TRBD2. With 3 bases clipped from V and 2 bases from J, the junction kept 7 bases outside the gene matches. The CDR3 covers 16 residues. Germline CDR1 is LGHNA and CDR2 is YSLEER. CDR3 sequence (DNA): TGCGCCAGCAGCCATGGGACTAGCCCCCGGCAAGAGACCCAGTACTTC. It codes for CASSHGTSPRQETQYF.

V and J are TRBV7-2 and TRBJ2-3, with D unresolved. Looked up from germline, CDR1 is SGHTA and CDR2 is FQGNSA. The CDR3 is 12 amino acids. Trimming removed 5 bases from V and 5 bases from J, with 8 bases in between. CDR3 DNA: TGTGCCAGCAGCCCCGCCAAAGATACGCAGTATTTT. Its protein product is CASSPAKDTQYF.

The rearrangement joins TRBV12-3 or TRBV12-4 to TRBJ1-2, with D maybe TRBD1 (5 bases). Trimming removed 7 bases at V and 7 bases at J, with 16 bases between. This CDR3 is built from 13 residues. CDR3 nucleotide sequence: TGTGCCAGCATCCCGGGAGGGGCGGCTGGCTACACCTTC. It translates to CASIPGGAAGYTF.

Notes on this clonotype: At one of its ends the junction is not consistent with the germline gene, which may arise from a read error. The rearrangement uses TRBV7-7 and TRBJ2-5, with TRBD2 identical over 14 bases. CDR3 length: 15 residues. Germline V gene sequence: CDR1 SSHAT, CDR2 FNYEAQ (reference sequence). The CDR3 DNA is TGTGCTAGCAGCAGGGGGACTAGCGGGAGAGAGACCCAGTACTTC. It encodes CASSRGTSGRETQYF.

The rearrangement links TRBV5-1 to TRBJ1-4; the D gene is possibly TRBD1 (5 bases). Deletions cut 4 bases from V and 0 bases from J, with 13 bases between. There are 16 residues in the CDR3. Germline lookup yields CDR1 SGHRS and CDR2 YFSETQ. For the CDR3, the DNA is TGCGCCAGCAGCCAGACAGTGAAGGCAACTAATGAAAAACTGTTTTTT. Amino acids: CASSQTVKATNEKLFF.

This clonotype was seen a handful of times. The J gene is TRBJ1-5, the V gene TRBV6-6, with D tentatively TRBD1 (6 bases). Germline assignment: CDR1 MNHNY and CDR2 SVGAGI (reference sequence). Between the trimmed V and J ends, which lost 0 bases and 0 bases, there was a span of 18 bases. CDR3 size: 19 residues. CDR3 region: CASSYSRQGGGYSNQPQHF. CDR3 coding DNA: TGTGCCAGCAGTTACTCGAGGCAGGGAGGGGGATATAGCAATCAGCCCCAGCATTTT.

The chain combines TRBV12-3 or TRBV12-4 with TRBJ1-2; perhaps TRBD1 as D (5 bases). V dropped 6 bases and J dropped 4 bases, with 12 bases sitting between them. This CDR3 spans 13 amino acids. In nucleotides, the CDR3 is TGTGCCAGCAGCCAGGGAGCGGCCTATGGCTACACCTTC. It specifies CASSQGAAYGYTF.

This rearrangement joins TRBV7-8 to TRBJ1-6; D unclear. Germline CDR1 and CDR2: SGHVS and FQNEAQ. Trimming cost V 1 base and J 0 bases, with 10 bases left between them. The CDR3 has 17 residues. The CDR3 sequence: CASSLEALSSYNSPLHF. As DNA, the CDR3 is TGTGCCAGCAGCTTAGAGGCACTGAGCTCCTATAATTCACCCCTCCACTTT.

The sample holds many counts of this clonotype. The rearrangement links TRBV10-3 to TRBJ1-2; possibly TRBD1 for D (5 bases). The germline V gene encodes CDR1 ENHRY and CDR2 SYGVKD. The CDR3 consists of 14 residues. V dropped 0 bases and J dropped 7 bases, with 12 bases sitting between them. The CDR3 is CAISESTADRGYTF. DNA of the CDR3: TGTGCCATCAGTGAGTCGACAGCGGACCGTGGCTACACCTTC.